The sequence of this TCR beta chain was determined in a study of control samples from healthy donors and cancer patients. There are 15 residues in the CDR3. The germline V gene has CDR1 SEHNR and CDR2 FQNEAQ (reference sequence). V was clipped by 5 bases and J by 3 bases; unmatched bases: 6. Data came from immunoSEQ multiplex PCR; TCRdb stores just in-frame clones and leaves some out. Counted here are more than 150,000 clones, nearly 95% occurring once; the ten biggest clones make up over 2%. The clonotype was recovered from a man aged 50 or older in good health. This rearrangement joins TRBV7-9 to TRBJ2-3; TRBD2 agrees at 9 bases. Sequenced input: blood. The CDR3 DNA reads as TGTGCCAGCAGCATGACTAGCGGTGGGACAGATACGCAGTATTTT. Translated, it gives CASSMTSGGTDTQYF. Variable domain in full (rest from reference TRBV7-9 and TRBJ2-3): DTGVSQNPRHKITKRGQNVTFRCDPISEHNRLYWYRQTLGQGPEFLTYFQNEAQLEKSRLLSDRFSAERPKGSFSTLEIQRTEQGDSAMYLCASSMTSGGTDTQYFGPGTRLTVL.